This T cell receptor beta chain was identified during a study of cytomegalovirus exposure and HLA in healthy donors. Study-wide points: Presence/absence analysis assumed near-uniform sequencing depth across donors. Cytomegalovirus-associated TCR beta chains were listed, numbering roughly 150. TRBV6-2, TRBV6-3 and some other V segments were unresolvable in 87-base-pair reads. The classifier, whose performance was assessed in both the original and validation cohorts, reportedly diagnosed cytomegalovirus status with high specificity and sensitivity.

The CDR3 extends over 15 amino acids. Trimming left V 5 bases short and J 0 bases short, with 14 bases between. Germline-derived CDR1 and CDR2 are SGHNT and YYREEE (reference sequence). 60 Vbeta and 13 Jbeta primers were used in PCR. Clones were sequenced by immunoSEQ multiplex PCR, and TCRdb holds only the in-frame ones, with some missing. The repertoire holds fewer than 200,000 clones, about 82% seen once, with 0.65% to 0.85% in the top ten. As to this clone: The antigen remains unidentified.

This TCR derives from a female donor in good health and CMV-seronegative. The chain has TRBV5-4 and TRBJ1-1; D remains ambiguous. The sequenced material came from PBMCs. CDR3 region: CASRPSARLNTEAFF. DNA for the CDR3: TGTGCCAGCAGACCCTCTGCCCGGTTGAACACTGAAGCTTTCTTT.